These 19 T cell receptor beta chains came from one sample sequenced in a study of identical twins (TCRdb year 2016). The library was made by 5' RACE. Sequenced using an Illumina HiSeq 2000. The public reads were run again by TCRdb, first through fastp at Q25 and then through MiXCR, and only productive beta chains were kept. Rows merge per CDR3 protein into single entries with the most common DNA and genes. The sample includes about 790,000 distinct CDR3 sequences, with roughly 18% observed a single time. Of the sample, roughly 13% falls within the top ten clones. The data were also submitted as part of a second study, on T cells expressing NK-cell markers.

The sample taken for sequencing was PBMCs. The receptors were sampled from a woman aged 18 to 35 in good health.

The chain uses TRBV10-3 and TRBJ2-1; D not certain. There are 11 residues in the CDR3. Trimming shortened V by 4 bases and J by 10 bases, and 8 bases separated the two germline ends. CDR1 ENHRY and CDR2 SYGVKD come from the germline V gene. CDR3 loop: CAISGGGEQFF. Written as DNA, the CDR3 is TGTGCCATCAGTGGGGGTGGCGAGCAGTTCTTC.

This clonotype has a handful of counts. V and J are TRBV7-9 and TRBJ1-2; D remains unclear. The germline V gene has CDR1 SEHNR and CDR2 FQNEAQ (reference sequence). The CDR3 is made up of 13 amino acids. The V gene lost 5 bases and the J gene lost 6 bases, with 13 bases spanning the gap. Written as DNA, the CDR3 is TGTGCCAGCAGCAGGACGGGCACTGATGGCTACACCTTC. This encodes CASSRTGTDGYTF.

A few counts support this clonotype. The chain combines TRBV18 with TRBJ1-1, with D possibly matching TRBD1 (5 bases). This CDR3 region has 16 residues. CDR1 and CDR2 from the germline V gene are KGHSH and LQKENI. Trimming removed 3 bases at V and 1 base at J, with 15 bases between. The CDR3 here is CASSPIMGGRNTEAFF. The CDR3 nucleotides read TGTGCCAGCTCACCTATTATGGGGGGGAGGAACACTGAAGCTTTCTTT.

This clonotype was seen a handful of times. The genes are TRBV7-9 and TRBJ2-7; possibly TRBD2 for D (5 bases). The V gene's germline CDR1 is SEHNR and CDR2 FQNEAQ (reference sequence). The CDR3 runs to 14 residues. V gave up 5 bases and J gave up 3 bases, with 14 bases separating them. CDR3 sequence: CASSQDTGFYEQYF. The DNA for the CDR3 is TGTGCCAGCAGCCAAGATACGGGGTTCTACGAGCAGTACTTC. The entire variable domain, with the rest obtained from reference TRBV7-9 and TRBJ2-7, is as follows: DTGVSQNPRHKITKRGQNVTFRCDPISEHNRLYWYRQTLGQGPEFLTYFQNEAQLEKSRLLSDRFSAERPKGSFSTLEIQRTEQGDSAMYLCASSQDTGFYEQYFGPGTRLTVT.

This clonotype was detected many times. The chain employs TRBV12-3 or TRBV12-4 and TRBJ1-4; 7 bases are shared with TRBD1. Unmatched junction bases numbered 8, after V lost 5 bases and J lost 5 bases. CDR3 length: 15 residues. In nucleotides, the CDR3 is TGTGCCAGCAGTCACGACAGGGTGGTGAATGAAAAACTGTTTTTT. Protein: CASSHDRVVNEKLFF.

This chain links TRBV7-2 with TRBJ2-1; TRBD2 agrees at 9 bases. Germline CDR1 is SGHTA and CDR2 is FQGNSA. V shed 6 bases and J 10 bases; nucleotides not matched to a gene: 4. This CDR3 spans 12 amino acids. DNA for the CDR3: TGTGCCAGCAGTAAGAGCGGGGGGGAGCAGTTCTTC. Residues: CASSKSGGEQFF. Looking up the rest from reference TRBV7-2 and TRBJ2-1 gives the full variable domain: GAGVSQSPSNKVTEKGKDVELRCDPISGHTALYWYRQSLGQGLEFLIYFQGNSAPDKSGLPSDRFSAERTGGSVSTLTIQRTQQEDSAVYLCASSKSGGEQFFGPGTRLTVL.

This clonotype was observed a few times. The chain combines TRBV18 with TRBJ1-5, with TRBD1 matching over 12 bases. Germline CDR1 and CDR2: KGHSH and LQKENI. Losses at the gene ends were 3 bases for V and 4 bases for J; bases not matched to a gene: 4. CDR3 length: 16 amino acids. In DNA, the CDR3 is TGTGCCAGCTCACCGGGACAGGGGGCGCAAAATCAGCCCCAGCATTTT. It encodes CASSPGQGAQNQPQHF. The full variable domain, with the rest looked up from reference TRBV18 and TRBJ1-5, is NAGVMQNPRHLVRRRGQEARLRCSPMKGHSHVYWYRQLPEEGLKFMVYLQKENIIDESGMPKERFSAEFPKEGPSILRIQQVVRGDSAAYFCASSPGQGAQNQPQHFGDGTRLSIL.

This clonotype was found a few times. This chain joins TRBV6-5 and TRBJ2-1, with 12 nucleotides matching TRBD2. Trimming cost V 0 bases and J 7 bases; bases outside gene matches: 4. Germline V gene lookup returns CDR1 MNHEY and CDR2 SVGAGI. The CDR3 has 16 amino acids. CDR3 DNA sequence: TGTGCCAGCAGTTACTCGACTAGCGGGGGTCGTAATGAGCAGTTCTTC. Translated: CASSYSTSGGRNEQFF.

The sample holds a few counts of this clonotype. The gene calls are TRBV25-1 and TRBJ2-7; TRBD2 aligns across 9 bases. Germline V gene sequence: CDR1 MGHDK, CDR2 SYGVNS. Germline trimming cut 3 bases from V and 4 bases from J; bases unmatched to any gene: 7. The CDR3 has 15 amino acids. In DNA form, the CDR3 reads TGTGCCAGCAGTGATGAGGCGGGGGGGCGGTACGAGCAGTACTTC. Translation gives CASSDEAGGRYEQYF.

This sequence joins TRBV5-5 and TRBJ2-3; unclear D gene. CDR3 length equals 12 residues. CDR1 is SGHKS and CDR2 is YYEKEE in the germline V gene (reference sequence). V was clipped by 5 bases and J by 11 bases, with 15 bases between them. The CDR3 loop is CASSFSVNEQYF. For the CDR3, the DNA is TGTGCCAGCAGTTTTTCCGTCAATGAGCAGTATTTT.

The chain employs TRBV20-1 and TRBJ2-7, with D tentatively TRBD1 or TRBD2 (5 bases each). Trimming cost V 5 bases and J 5 bases, with 10 bases left between them. The CDR3 loop spans 11 amino acids. The germline V gene has CDR1 DFQATT and CDR2 SNEGSKA (reference sequence). The CDR3: CSAGDHNEQYF. The CDR3 bases are TGCAGTGCTGGGGACCACAACGAGCAGTACTTC.

This clonotype was picked up a small number of times. This chain connects TRBV29-1 to TRBJ1-1; D call uncertain. With 5 bases removed from V and 3 bases from J, the gap between germline ends came to 19 bases. CDR1 is SQVTM and CDR2 is ANQGSEA in the germline V gene. The CDR3 is made up of 15 amino acids. The CDR3 DNA is TGCAGCGTTAAACCCGCCCCAGGACCGGACACTGAAGCTTTCTTT. Its protein product is CSVKPAPGPDTEAFF.

This clonotype was observed a handful of times. This chain links TRBV29-1 with TRBJ2-1; TRBD1 aligns across 7 bases. Germline V gene data show CDR1 as SQVTM and CDR2 as ANQGSEA. The CDR3 runs to 14 residues. The V and J ends lost 1 base and 0 bases, in that order; junction bases with no gene match: 0. The CDR3 spells CSVEGTGSYNEQFF. CDR3 nucleotides: TGCAGCGTTGAAGGGACAGGCTCCTACAATGAGCAGTTCTTC.

This clonotype was counted only a few times. The CDR3 DNA reads as TGCAGTGCCGTTCAGGGTGGCACCGGGGAGCTGTTTTTT. This gives the protein CSAVQGGTGELFF. The chain recombines TRBV20-1 with TRBJ2-2, with a tentative D call TRBD1 (5 bases). Trimming removed 6 bases at V and 4 bases at J, with 12 bases between. Germline V gene data show CDR1 as DFQATT and CDR2 as SNEGSKA (reference sequence). CDR3 length equals 13 residues.

Worth noting for this clonotype: A much bigger clone sits one base away, suggesting this may be a read error. The V and J genes are TRBV24-1 and TRBJ2-1; 11 bases map to TRBD1. CDR1 is KGHDR, CDR2 SFDVKD, per germline. J lost 9 bases, V lost 3 bases, and 6 bases had no gene match. The CDR3 runs 15 residues. As DNA, the CDR3 is TGTGCCACCAGTGATAGGGACAGGGGGATAAGTGAGCAGTTCTTC. Protein: CATSDRDRGISEQFF.

The chain is built from TRBV6-1 and TRBJ2-2; D is perhaps TRBD2 (5 bases). This CDR3 contains 15 residues. The V gene's germline CDR1 is MNHNS and CDR2 SASEGT. Trimming cost V 4 bases and J 3 bases, with 12 bases left between them. The CDR3 nucleotides read TGTGCCAGCAGTGCGAGGGTGATTGACACCGGGGAGCTGTTTTTT. It encodes CASSARVIDTGELFF.

This clonotype has a handful of counts. This rearrangement joins TRBV4-2 to TRBJ1-5; 7 bases are shared with TRBD1. Germline V gene data show CDR1 as LGHNA and CDR2 as YNFKEQ. This CDR3 is 20 amino acids long. V trimming: 0 bases; J trimming: 5 bases; junction bases outside the gene matches: 19. The DNA of the CDR3 is TGTGCCAGCAGCCAAGACGAGTCCAGGGGGGTTAGTCGTCCCGATCAGCCCCAGCATTTT. As protein: CASSQDESRGVSRPDQPQHF.

This clonotype was counted only a few times. V and J are TRBV19 and TRBJ2-1; 7 bases match TRBD1. This CDR3 contains 14 residues. Germline V lookup: CDR1 LNHDA, CDR2 SQIVND (reference sequence). The V segment lost 5 bases and the J segment 12 bases; nucleotides outside the gene matches: 13. The chain's CDR3 is CASSSRQGQLGQFF. The CDR3 DNA is TGTGCCAGTAGTTCCAGACAGGGCCAGCTGGGGCAGTTCTTC.

This clonotype was seen only a few times. CDR3 sequence: CASSLLSVNEQFF. DNA for the CDR3: TGTGCCAGCAGTTTATTATCAGTTAATGAGCAGTTCTTC. The chain employs TRBV12-3 or TRBV12-4 and TRBJ2-1; no reliable D call. The CDR3 contains 13 residues. V lost 2 bases, J lost 7 bases, and 9 bases lay in between.